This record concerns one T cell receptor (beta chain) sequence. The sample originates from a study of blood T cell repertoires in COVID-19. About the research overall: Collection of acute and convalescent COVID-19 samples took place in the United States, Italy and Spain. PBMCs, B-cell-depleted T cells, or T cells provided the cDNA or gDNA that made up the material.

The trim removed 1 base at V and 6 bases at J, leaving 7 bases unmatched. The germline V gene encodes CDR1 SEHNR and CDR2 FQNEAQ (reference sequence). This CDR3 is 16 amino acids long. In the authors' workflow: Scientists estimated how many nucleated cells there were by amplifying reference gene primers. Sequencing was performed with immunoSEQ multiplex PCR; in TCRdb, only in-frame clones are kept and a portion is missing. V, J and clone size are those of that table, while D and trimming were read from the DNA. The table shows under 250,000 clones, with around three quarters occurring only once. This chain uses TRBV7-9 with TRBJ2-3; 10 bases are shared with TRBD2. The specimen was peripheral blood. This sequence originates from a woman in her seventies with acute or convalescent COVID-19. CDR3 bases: TGTGCCAGCAGCTTAGGTTCAGCGGGGGGGGCGGATACGCAGTATTTT. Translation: CASSLGSAGGADTQYF.